The rows below give T cell receptor beta chains drawn from one sample of a study of cytomegalovirus exposure and HLA in healthy donors. This table comes from immunoSEQ multiplex PCR, and its TCRdb copy is limited to in-frame clones, with some not included. The sample yields fewer than 120,000 clones, approximately 90% seen once. Specimen: PBMCs. The receptors were sampled from a woman aged 18-29 years in good health and CMV-seronegative. CDR3s include the opening cysteine and the closing phenylalanine or tryptophan. A D gene is named only where the DNA matches it firmly. Where a row states a size, it is once, few, many or the class of an expanded clone; other rows omit it.

j_call	d_call	clone_size	v_call	cdr3_aa	cdr3_nt
TRBJ2-7	TRBD1	NA	TRBV5-1	CASSAGQGFSYEQYF	TGCGCCAGCAGCGCGGGACAGGGATTCTCCTACGAGCAGTACTTC
TRBJ2-2	NA	once	TRBV7-2	CASSLVVVRGRLDTGELFF	TGTGCCAGCAGCTTAGTTGTCGTCAGGGGACGGTTAGACACCGGGGAGCTGTTTTTT
TRBJ2-7	NA	once	TRBV19	CASSMGGYEQYF	TGTGCCAGTAGTATGGGGGGATACGAGCAGTACTTC
TRBJ1-6	NA	NA	TRBV6-1	CASSVGNRPSRNSPLHF	TGTGCCAGCAGTGTCGGTAACAGGCCCTCGAGAAATTCACCCCTCCACTTT
TRBJ2-3	TRBD2	NA	TRBV29-1	CSVDRGGSRMYTQYF	TGCAGCGTTGATCGGGGGGGGTCCCGCATGTATACGCAGTATTTT
TRBJ1-3	NA	NA	TRBV15	CATSRDVAASGNTIYF	TGTGCCACCAGCAGAGATGTGGCTGCCTCTGGAAACACCATATATTTT
TRBJ2-2	NA	few	TRBV5-1	CASSLGWSGELFF	TGCGCCAGCAGCTTGGGTTGGAGCGGGGAGCTGTTTTTT
TRBJ1-1	NA	NA	TRBV7-9	CASSSHGGPAFF	TGTGCCAGCAGCTCCCACGGGGGGCCGGCTTTCTTT
TRBJ2-4	NA	NA	TRBV30	CAWSDLGGVAKNIQYF	TGTGCCTGGAGCGACTTAGGCGGGGTAGCCAAAAACATTCAGTACTTC
TRBJ2-3	TRBD2	NA	TRBV30	CALTSGGDTQYF	TGTGCCCTCACTAGCGGCGGAGATACGCAGTATTTT
TRBJ1-2	NA	NA	TRBV27	CASSLDPAVGQNYGYTF	TGTGCCAGCAGTTTAGATCCCGCGGTGGGGCAGAACTATGGCTACACCTTC
TRBJ2-1	NA	NA	TRBV9	CASSVDGNSYNEQFF	TGTGCCAGCAGCGTAGACGGGAACTCCTACAATGAGCAGTTCTTC